The clone carrying this T cell receptor beta chain was picked up one time. Its antigen is still unknown. Trimming pared 3 bases from V and 3 bases from J, leaving 6 bases between. The CDR3 covers 12 residues. Germline loops: CDR1 KGHSH, CDR2 LQKENI. These data originate in a study of pediatric ulcerative colitis. Overall study: Ulcerative colitis patients had pancolitis or left-sided colitis, with confirming histology. Study-wide findings and caveats: Blood-rectal clonal overlap within each person was significantly higher in ulcerative colitis patients than controls.

Sequencing was at survey level. Sequencing depth was up to 500,000 reads per sample. Method: immunoSEQ multiplex PCR; TCRdb's copy keeps in-frame clones and lacks some. The sample has around 14,000 clones; around 90% are singletons. This chain links TRBV18 with TRBJ2-7; D might be TRBD1 (6 bases). The sequenced material came from blood. This receptor was identified in a boy younger than 18 with moderate ulcerative colitis. Here the CDR3 DNA reads TGTGCCAGCTCACCGGACAGCTACGAGCAGTACTTC. This codes for CASSPDSYEQYF.